These T cell receptor beta chains were read from a single sample in a study of shared clonotypes between healthy human individuals. Clones were read by immunoSEQ multiplex PCR, and TCRdb kept only the in-frame ones, dropping some. The sample has a few million clones, just under 95% seen once. Sequenced input: naive CD8+ T cells from PBMCs. These receptors came from a man aged 18-30 years in good health. Some clones in this sample may be carry-over from other donors' samples. Both conserved end residues are part of each CDR3. A D gene is named only where the DNA matches it firmly.

j_call: TRBJ2-7; v_call: TRBV10-3; d_call: .; cdr3_aa: CAISESNRDQSYEQYF; cdr3_nt: TGTGCCATCAGTGAGTCCAACCGGGACCAATCCTACGAGCAGTACTTC
j_call: TRBJ2-1; v_call: TRBV5-3; d_call: .; cdr3_aa: CARSGPGTATNVVPSYNEQFF; cdr3_nt: TGTGCCAGAAGCGGCCCCGGGACTGCCACAAACGTTGTCCCCTCCTACAATGAGCAGTTCTTC
j_call: TRBJ2-7; v_call: TRBV11-3; d_call: .; cdr3_aa: CASSSGYEQYF; cdr3_nt: TGTGCCAGCAGTAGTGGGTACGAGCAGTACTTC
j_call: TRBJ2-7; v_call: TRBV6-5; d_call: .; cdr3_aa: CASSPLIATYEQYF; cdr3_nt: TGTGCCAGCAGTCCGCTAATAGCTACGTACGAGCAGTACTTC
j_call: TRBJ2-5; v_call: TRBV29-1; d_call: .; cdr3_aa: CSVEGQTLQETQYF; cdr3_nt: TGCAGCGTTGAGGGCCAGACCCTTCAAGAGACCCAGTACTTC
j_call: TRBJ2-1; v_call: TRBV27; d_call: .; cdr3_aa: CASSFQGVFGAGGDYNEQFF; cdr3_nt: TGTGCCAGCAGTTTCCAGGGGGTTTTTGGTGCGGGAGGCGACTACAATGAGCAGTTCTTC
j_call: TRBJ1-1; v_call: TRBV27; d_call: .; cdr3_aa: CASSFGGAPEAFF; cdr3_nt: TGTGCCAGCAGCTTTGGAGGGGCCCCTGAAGCTTTCTTT
j_call: TRBJ2-7; v_call: TRBV9; d_call: .; cdr3_aa: CASSARGGEQYF; cdr3_nt: TGTGCCAGCAGCGCCCGCGGCGGCGAGCAGTACTTC
j_call: TRBJ1-1; v_call: TRBV7-9; d_call: .; cdr3_aa: CASSPSFTKGPMNTEAFF; cdr3_nt: TGTGCCAGCAGCCCATCCTTTACGAAAGGACCTATGAACACTGAAGCTTTCTTT
j_call: TRBJ2-7; v_call: TRBV10-3; d_call: .; cdr3_aa: CAITYDSSGRYEQYF; cdr3_nt: TGTGCCATCACCTACGACTCGAGCGGTCGGTACGAGCAGTACTTC
j_call: TRBJ1-2; v_call: TRBV4-3; d_call: .; cdr3_aa: CASSQDRGAGGYTF; cdr3_nt: TGCGCCAGCAGCCAAGATCGAGGGGCTGGTGGCTACACCTTC
j_call: TRBJ2-7; v_call: TRBV28; d_call: TRBD1; cdr3_aa: CASSLFGTDTFWEQYF; cdr3_nt: TGTGCCAGCAGTTTATTCGGGACAGACACCTTTTGGGAGCAGTACTTC
j_call: TRBJ2-2; v_call: TRBV29-1; d_call: .; cdr3_aa: CSVQQQGAGELFF; cdr3_nt: TGCAGCGTCCAGCAACAGGGCGCCGGGGAGCTGTTTTTT
j_call: TRBJ2-7; v_call: TRBV4-2; d_call: .; cdr3_aa: CASSQETRQGPTYEQYF; cdr3_nt: TGTGCCAGCAGCCAAGAAACCCGGCAGGGGCCAACCTACGAGCAGTACTTC
j_call: TRBJ1-4; v_call: TRBV7-9; d_call: TRBD1; cdr3_aa: CASSLGEGGQGPEKLFF; cdr3_nt: TGTGCCAGCAGCTTAGGAGAGGGGGGACAGGGTCCTGAAAAACTGTTTTTT
j_call: TRBJ2-5; v_call: TRBV6-6; d_call: .; cdr3_aa: CASSHPQGPQETQYF; cdr3_nt: TGTGCCAGCAGCCACCCTCAGGGTCCCCAAGAGACCCAGTACTTC
j_call: TRBJ2-1; v_call: TRBV30; d_call: TRBD2; cdr3_aa: CAWSVRSKAGGAYNEQFF; cdr3_nt: TGTGCCTGGAGTGTGAGGAGCAAAGCGGGAGGGGCCTACAATGAGCAGTTCTTC
j_call: TRBJ2-7; v_call: TRBV7-9; d_call: .; cdr3_aa: CASSPDNYEQYF; cdr3_nt: TGTGCCAGCAGCCCGGACAACTACGAGCAGTACTTC
j_call: TRBJ2-2; v_call: TRBV4-1; d_call: TRBD2; cdr3_aa: CASSQVVLAGENTGELFF; cdr3_nt: TGCGCCAGCAGCCAAGTAGTCCTAGCGGGGGAGAACACCGGGGAGCTGTTTTTT
j_call: TRBJ2-5; v_call: TRBV19; d_call: .; cdr3_aa: CASSIGRTRITAQYF; cdr3_nt: TGTGCCAGTAGTATAGGTCGGACACGGATAACTGCCCAGTACTTC
j_call: TRBJ1-1; v_call: TRBV27; d_call: .; cdr3_aa: CASSLLGATEAFF; cdr3_nt: TGTGCCAGCAGTTTATTAGGGGCCACTGAAGCTTTCTTT
j_call: TRBJ1-1; v_call: TRBV28; d_call: .; cdr3_aa: CASSSPVVWGYYTEAFF; cdr3_nt: TGTGCCAGCAGCTCCCCGGTTGTGTGGGGTTATTACACTGAAGCTTTCTTT
j_call: TRBJ1-5; v_call: TRBV19; d_call: .; cdr3_aa: CASSIVLSNQPQHF; cdr3_nt: TGTGCCAGTAGTATAGTCCTGAGCAATCAGCCCCAGCATTTT